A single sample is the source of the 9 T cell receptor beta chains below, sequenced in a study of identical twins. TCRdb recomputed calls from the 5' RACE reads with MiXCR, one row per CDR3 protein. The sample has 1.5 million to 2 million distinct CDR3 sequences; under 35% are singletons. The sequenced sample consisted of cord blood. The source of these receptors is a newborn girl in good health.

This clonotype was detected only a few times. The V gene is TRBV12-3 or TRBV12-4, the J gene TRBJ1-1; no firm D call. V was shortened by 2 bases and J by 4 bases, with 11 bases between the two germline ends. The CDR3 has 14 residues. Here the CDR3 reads CASSLQEASTEAFF. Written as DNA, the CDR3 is TGTGCCAGCAGTTTACAGGAGGCTAGCACTGAAGCTTTCTTT.

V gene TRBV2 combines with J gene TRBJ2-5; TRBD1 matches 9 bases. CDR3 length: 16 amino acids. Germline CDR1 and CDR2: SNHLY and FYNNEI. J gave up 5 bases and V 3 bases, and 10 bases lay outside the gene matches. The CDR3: CASSEAGQGIGETQYF. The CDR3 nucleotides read TGTGCCAGCAGTGAGGCGGGACAGGGAATTGGGGAGACCCAGTACTTC.

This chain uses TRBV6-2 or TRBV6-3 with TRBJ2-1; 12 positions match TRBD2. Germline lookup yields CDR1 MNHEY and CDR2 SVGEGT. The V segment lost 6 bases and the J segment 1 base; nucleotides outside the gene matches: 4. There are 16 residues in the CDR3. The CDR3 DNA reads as TGTGCCAGCAGACCGACTAGCGGGAGATCCTACAATGAGCAGTTCTTC. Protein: CASRPTSGRSYNEQFF.

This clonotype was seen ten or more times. The CDR3 spells CASSQLLGGLNTQYF. CDR3 nucleotides: TGTGCCAGCAGCCAACTCCTGGGAGGCCTTAATACGCAGTATTTT. The rearrangement uses TRBV4-2 and TRBJ2-3; possibly TRBD2 for D (6 bases). Trimming cost V 2 bases and J 7 bases, with 16 bases left between them. Germline lookup yields CDR1 LGHNA and CDR2 YNFKEQ. The CDR3 sequence is 15 residues long.

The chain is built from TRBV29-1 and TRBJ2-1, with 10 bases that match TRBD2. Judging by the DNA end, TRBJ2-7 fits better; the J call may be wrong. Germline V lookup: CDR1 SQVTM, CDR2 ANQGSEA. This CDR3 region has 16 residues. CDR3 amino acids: CSVDWLAGALYNEQYF. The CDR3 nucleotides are TGCAGCGTTGATTGGCTAGCGGGAGCTCTCTACAATGAGCAGTACTTC.

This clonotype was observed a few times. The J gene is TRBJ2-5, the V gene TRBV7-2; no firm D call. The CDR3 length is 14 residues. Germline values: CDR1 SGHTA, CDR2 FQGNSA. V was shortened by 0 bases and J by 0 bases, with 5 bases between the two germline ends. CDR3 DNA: TGTGCCAGCAGCTTAGCTAGGTACCAAGAGACCCAGTACTTC. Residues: CASSLARYQETQYF.

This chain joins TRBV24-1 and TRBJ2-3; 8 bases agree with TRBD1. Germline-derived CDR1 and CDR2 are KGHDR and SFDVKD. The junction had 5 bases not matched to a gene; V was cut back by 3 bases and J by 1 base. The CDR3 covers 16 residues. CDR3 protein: CATSDTPGQGTDTQYF. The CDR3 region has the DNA TGTGCCACCAGTGATACTCCGGGACAGGGCACAGATACGCAGTATTTT.

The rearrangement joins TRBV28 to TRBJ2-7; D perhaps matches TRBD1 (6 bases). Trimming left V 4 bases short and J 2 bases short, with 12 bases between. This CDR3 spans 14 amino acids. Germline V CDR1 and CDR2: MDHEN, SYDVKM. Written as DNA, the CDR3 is TGTGCCAGCAGTTCGGACAGTCGTCCCTACGAGCAGTACTTC. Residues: CASSSDSRPYEQYF.

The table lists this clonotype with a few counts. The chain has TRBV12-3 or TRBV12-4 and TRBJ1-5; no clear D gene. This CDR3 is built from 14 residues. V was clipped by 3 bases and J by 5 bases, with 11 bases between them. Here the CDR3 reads CASSFPHRDQPQHF. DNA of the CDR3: TGTGCCAGCAGTTTCCCCCATCGGGATCAGCCCCAGCATTTT.